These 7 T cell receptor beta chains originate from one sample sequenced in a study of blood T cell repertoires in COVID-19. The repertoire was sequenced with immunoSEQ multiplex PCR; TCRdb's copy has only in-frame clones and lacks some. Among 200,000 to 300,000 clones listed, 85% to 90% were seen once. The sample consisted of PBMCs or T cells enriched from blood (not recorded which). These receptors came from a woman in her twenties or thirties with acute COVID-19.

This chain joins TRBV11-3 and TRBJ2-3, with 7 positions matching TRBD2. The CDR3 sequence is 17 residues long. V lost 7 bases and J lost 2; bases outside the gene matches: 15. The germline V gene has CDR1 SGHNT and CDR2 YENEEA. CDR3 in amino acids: CASNPGSPLADTDTQYF. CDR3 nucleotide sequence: TGTGCCAGCAACCCGGGATCCCCCCTAGCGGACACAGATACGCAGTATTTT. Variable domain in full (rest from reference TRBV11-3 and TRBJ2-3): EAGVVQSPRYKIIEKKQPVAFWCNPISGHNTLYWYLQNLGQGPELLIRYENEEAVDDSQLPKDRFSAERLKGVDSTLKIQPAELGDSAVYLCASNPGSPLADTDTQYFGPGTRLTVL.

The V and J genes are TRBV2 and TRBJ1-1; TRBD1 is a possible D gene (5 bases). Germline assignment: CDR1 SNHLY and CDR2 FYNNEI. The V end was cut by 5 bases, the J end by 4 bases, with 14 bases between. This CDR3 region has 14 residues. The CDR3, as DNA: TGTGCCAGCAGTTTAGACGGTGGGGCCACTGAAGCTTTCTTT. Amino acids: CASSLDGGATEAFF.

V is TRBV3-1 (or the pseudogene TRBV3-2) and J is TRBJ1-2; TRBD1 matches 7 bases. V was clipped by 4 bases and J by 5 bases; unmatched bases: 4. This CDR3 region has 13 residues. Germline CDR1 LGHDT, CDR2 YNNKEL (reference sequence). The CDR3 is CASSRGTAYGYTF. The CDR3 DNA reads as TGTGCCAGCAGCCGGGGGACAGCTTATGGCTACACCTTC.

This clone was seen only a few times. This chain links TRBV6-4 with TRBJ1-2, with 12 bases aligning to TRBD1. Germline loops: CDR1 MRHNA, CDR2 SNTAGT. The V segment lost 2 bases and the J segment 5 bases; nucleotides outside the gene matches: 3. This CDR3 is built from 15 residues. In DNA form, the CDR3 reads TGTGCCAGCAGTGACGGGACAGGGGGCGAATATGGCTACACCTTC. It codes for CASSDGTGGEYGYTF.

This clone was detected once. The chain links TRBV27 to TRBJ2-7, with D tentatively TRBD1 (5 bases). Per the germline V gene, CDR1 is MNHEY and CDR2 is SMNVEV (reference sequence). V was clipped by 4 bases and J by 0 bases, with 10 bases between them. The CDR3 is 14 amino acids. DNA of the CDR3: TGTGCCAGCAGTTGGGGCAGGGCCTCCTACGAGCAGTACTTC. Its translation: CASSWGRASYEQYF.

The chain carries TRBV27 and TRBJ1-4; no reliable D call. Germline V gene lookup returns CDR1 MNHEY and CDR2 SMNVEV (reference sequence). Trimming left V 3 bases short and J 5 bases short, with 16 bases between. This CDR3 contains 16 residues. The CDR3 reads CASSFRRTGVNEKLFF. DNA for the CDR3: TGTGCCAGCAGTTTTCGCCGTACCGGAGTAAATGAAAAACTGTTTTTT.

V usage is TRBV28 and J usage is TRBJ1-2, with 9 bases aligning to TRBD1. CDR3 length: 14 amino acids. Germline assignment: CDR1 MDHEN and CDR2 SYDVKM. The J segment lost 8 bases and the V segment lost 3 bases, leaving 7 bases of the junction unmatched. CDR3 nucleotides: TGTGCCAGCAGTTTGGCCAACAGGGGGCAAGGCTACACCTTC. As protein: CASSLANRGQGYTF.